This T cell receptor (beta chain) was found in a study of B cell selection in AIRE deficiency. Trimming took off 5 bases at V and 5 bases at J, with 16 bases between the two ends. There are 14 residues in the CDR3. Germline CDR1 SGHTA, CDR2 FQGTGA. Sorted regulatory T cells were CD4-positive, CD25-high and CD127-low or negative. Study processing details: Patients' Tregs yielded tens of thousands of distinct TCRbeta sequences; donors' more than 95,000. Here immunoSEQ multiplex PCR was the method, and the copy in TCRdb shows in-frame clones only, minus some. The DNA was the basis for D and trimming; V, J and clone size are from that table. The sample contains about 19,000 clones, about 93% of which appear only once. Study-wide results and caveats: Around 30% of healthy-shared Treg TCRbeta sequences appeared in patient Tconv cells. Healthy donors alone shared under 35% of a few thousand Treg sequences; patients alone roughly 10%. CDR3s were shorter in shared Treg sequences, reflecting few non-templated nucleotide insertions.

About this clone: Its antigen is not known.

Material for sequencing was CD4+CD25+ Tregs sorted from PBMCs. The sequence derives from a human donor in good health. The chain recombines TRBV7-3 with TRBJ2-7, with D possibly TRBD2 on 5 matching bases. CDR3 bases: TGTGCCAGCAGCCCCCAGGCGGGTGAGCACGAGCAGTACTTC. This sequence encodes CASSPQAGEHEQYF.